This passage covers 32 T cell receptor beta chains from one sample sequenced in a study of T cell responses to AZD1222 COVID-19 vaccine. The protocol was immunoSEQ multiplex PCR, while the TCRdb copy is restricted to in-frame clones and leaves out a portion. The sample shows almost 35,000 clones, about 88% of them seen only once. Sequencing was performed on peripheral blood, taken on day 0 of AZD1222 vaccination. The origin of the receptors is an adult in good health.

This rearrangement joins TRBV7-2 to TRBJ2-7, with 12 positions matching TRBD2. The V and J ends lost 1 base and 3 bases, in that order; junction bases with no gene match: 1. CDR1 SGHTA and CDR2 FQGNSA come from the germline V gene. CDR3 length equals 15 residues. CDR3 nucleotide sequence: TGTGCCAGCAGCTTAGTGACTAGCGGGGGCTACGAGCAGTACTTC. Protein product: CASSLVTSGGYEQYF.

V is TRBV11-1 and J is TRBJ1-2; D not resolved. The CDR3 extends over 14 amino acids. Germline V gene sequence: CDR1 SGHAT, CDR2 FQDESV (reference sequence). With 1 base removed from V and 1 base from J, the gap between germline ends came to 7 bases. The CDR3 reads CASSLDGDNYGYTF. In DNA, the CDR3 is TGTGCCAGCAGCTTAGACGGAGATAACTATGGCTACACCTTC.

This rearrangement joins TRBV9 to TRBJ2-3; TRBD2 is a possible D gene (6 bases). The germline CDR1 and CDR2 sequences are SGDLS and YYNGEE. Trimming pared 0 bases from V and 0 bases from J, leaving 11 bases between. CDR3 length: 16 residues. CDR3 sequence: CASSVVGGLSTDTQYF. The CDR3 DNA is TGTGCCAGCAGCGTAGTCGGGGGACTTAGCACAGATACGCAGTATTTT.

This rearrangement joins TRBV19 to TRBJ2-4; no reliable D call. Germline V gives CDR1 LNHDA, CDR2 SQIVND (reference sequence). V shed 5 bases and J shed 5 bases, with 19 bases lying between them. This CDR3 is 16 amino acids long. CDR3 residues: CASSPPLSTSQNIQYF. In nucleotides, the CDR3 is TGTGCCAGTAGTCCCCCCCTGAGTACATCCCAAAACATTCAGTACTTC.

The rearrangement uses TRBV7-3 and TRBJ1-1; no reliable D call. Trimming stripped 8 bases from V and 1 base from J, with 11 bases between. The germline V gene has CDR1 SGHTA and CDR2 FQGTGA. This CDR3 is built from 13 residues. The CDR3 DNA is TGTGCCAGCCGGACGTCGCGGAACACTGAAGCTTTCTTT. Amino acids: CASRTSRNTEAFF.

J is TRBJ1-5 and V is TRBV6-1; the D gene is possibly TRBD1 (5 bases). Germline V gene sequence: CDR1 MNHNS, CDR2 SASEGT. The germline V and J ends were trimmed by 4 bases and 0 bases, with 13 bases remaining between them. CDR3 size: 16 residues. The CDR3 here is CASSGGHPYSNQPQHF. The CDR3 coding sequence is TGTGCCAGCAGTGGCGGACACCCCTATAGCAATCAGCCCCAGCATTTT.

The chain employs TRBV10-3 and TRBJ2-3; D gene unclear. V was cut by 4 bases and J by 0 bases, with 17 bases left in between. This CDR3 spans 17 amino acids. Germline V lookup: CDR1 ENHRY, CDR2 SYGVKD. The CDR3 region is CAISGARLTSSTDTQYF. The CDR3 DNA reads TGTGCCATCAGTGGGGCTCGACTTACCTCTAGCACAGATACGCAGTATTTT.

The CDR3 region has the DNA TGTGCCATCAGTGAGTTAATAGGGGACGCTGAAGCTTTCTTT. Encoded protein: CAISELIGDAEAFF. This chain connects TRBV10-3 to TRBJ1-1; tentative D call: TRBD1 (5 bases). CDR1 and CDR2 (germline): ENHRY, SYGVKD. V lost 1 base to trimming and J lost 6 bases, with 12 bases between them. CDR3 length: 14 amino acids.

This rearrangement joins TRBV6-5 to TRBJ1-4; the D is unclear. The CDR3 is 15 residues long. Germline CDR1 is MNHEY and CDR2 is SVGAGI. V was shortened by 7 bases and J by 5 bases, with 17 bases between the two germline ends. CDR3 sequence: CASTYFPVINEKLFF. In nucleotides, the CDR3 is TGTGCCAGCACATATTTCCCCGTAATCAATGAAAAACTGTTTTTT.

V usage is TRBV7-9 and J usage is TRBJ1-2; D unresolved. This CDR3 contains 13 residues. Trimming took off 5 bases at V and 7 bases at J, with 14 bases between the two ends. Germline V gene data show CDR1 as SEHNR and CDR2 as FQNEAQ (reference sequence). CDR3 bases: TGTGCCAGCAGCCCGCCGGGTAGAGGTGGCTACACCTTC. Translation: CASSPPGRGGYTF. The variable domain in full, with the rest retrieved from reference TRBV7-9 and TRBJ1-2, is DTGVSQNPRHKITKRGQNVTFRCDPISEHNRLYWYRQTLGQGPEFLTYFQNEAQLEKSRLLSDRFSAERPKGSFSTLEIQRTEQGDSAMYLCASSPPGRGGYTFGSGTRLTVV.

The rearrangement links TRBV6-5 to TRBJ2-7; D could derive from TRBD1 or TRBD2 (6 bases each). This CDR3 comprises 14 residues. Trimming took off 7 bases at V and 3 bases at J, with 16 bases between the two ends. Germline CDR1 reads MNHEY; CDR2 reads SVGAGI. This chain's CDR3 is CASKPPRGLYEQYF. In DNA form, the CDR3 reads TGTGCCAGCAAACCACCCCGGGGGCTCTACGAGCAGTACTTC.

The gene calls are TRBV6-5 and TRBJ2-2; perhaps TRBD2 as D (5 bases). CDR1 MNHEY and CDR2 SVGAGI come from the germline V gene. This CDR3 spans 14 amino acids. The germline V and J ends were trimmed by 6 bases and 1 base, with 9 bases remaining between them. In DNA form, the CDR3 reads TGTGCCAGCAGGAGGGCTTGGAACACCGGGGAGCTGTTTTTT. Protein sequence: CASRRAWNTGELFF.

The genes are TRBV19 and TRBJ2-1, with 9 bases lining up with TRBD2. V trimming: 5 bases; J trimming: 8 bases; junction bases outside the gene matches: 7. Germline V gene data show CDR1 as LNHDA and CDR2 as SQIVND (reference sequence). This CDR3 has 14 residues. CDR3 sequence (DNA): TGTGCCAGTAGTGGCGGGAGGGCTAAGGATGAGCAGTTCTTC. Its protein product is CASSGGRAKDEQFF.

CDR3 protein: CASSLATGMNTEAFF. DNA for the CDR3: TGTGCCAGCAGCTTAGCGACGGGAATGAACACTGAAGCTTTCTTT. The genes are TRBV7-8 and TRBJ1-1; D is unresolved. The V gene's germline CDR1 is SGHVS and CDR2 FQNEAQ. CDR3 length equals 15 residues. Trimming shortened V by 0 bases and J by 0 bases, and 8 bases separated the two germline ends.

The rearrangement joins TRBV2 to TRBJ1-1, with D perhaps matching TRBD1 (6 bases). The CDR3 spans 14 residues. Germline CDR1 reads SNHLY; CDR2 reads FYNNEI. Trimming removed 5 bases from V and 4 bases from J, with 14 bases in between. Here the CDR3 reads CASSFAGGGTEAFF. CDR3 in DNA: TGTGCCAGCAGTTTCGCTGGGGGCGGCACTGAAGCTTTCTTT.

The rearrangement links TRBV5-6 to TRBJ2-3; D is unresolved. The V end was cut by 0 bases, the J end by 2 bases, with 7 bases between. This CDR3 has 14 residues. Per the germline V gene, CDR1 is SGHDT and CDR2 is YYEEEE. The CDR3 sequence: CASSLASFTDTQYF. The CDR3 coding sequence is TGTGCCAGCAGCTTGGCGTCTTTCACAGATACGCAGTATTTT.

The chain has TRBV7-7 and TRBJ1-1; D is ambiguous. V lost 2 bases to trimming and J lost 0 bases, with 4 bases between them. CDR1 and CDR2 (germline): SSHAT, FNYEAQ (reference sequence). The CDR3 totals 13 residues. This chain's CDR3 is CASSLTMNTEAFF. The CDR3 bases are TGTGCCAGCAGCTTAACTATGAACACTGAAGCTTTCTTT.

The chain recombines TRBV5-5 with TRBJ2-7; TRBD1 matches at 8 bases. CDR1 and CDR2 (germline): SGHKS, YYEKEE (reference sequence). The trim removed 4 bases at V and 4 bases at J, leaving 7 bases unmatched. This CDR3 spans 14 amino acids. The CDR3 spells CASSPVDRVYEQYF. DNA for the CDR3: TGTGCCAGCAGCCCGGTGGACAGGGTTTACGAGCAGTACTTC.

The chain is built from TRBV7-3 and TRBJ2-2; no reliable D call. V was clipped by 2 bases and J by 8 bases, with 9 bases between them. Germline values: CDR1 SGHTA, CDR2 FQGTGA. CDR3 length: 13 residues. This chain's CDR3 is CASSLDLQGELFF. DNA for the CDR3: TGTGCCAGCAGCTTAGATTTACAGGGGGAGCTGTTTTTT.

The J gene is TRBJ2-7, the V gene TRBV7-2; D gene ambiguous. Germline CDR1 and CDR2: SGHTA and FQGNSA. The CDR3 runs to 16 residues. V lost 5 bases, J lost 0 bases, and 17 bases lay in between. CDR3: CASSGFVGRSSYEQYF. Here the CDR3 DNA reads TGTGCCAGCAGCGGCTTCGTTGGGCGCAGCTCCTACGAGCAGTACTTC.

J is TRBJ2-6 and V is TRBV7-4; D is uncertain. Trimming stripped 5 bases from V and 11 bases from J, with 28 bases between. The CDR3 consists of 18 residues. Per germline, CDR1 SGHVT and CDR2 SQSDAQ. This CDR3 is CASSIYISAHKVGHVLTF. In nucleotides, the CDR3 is TGTGCCAGCAGCATCTATATTTCAGCTCACAAAGTCGGGCACGTCCTGACTTTC.

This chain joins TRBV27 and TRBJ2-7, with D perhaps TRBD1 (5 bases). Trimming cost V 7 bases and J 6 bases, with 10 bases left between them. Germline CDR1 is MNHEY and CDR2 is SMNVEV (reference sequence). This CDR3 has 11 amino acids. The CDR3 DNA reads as TGTGCCAGCAATAAGGGGCCCGAGCAGTACTTC. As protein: CASNKGPEQYF.

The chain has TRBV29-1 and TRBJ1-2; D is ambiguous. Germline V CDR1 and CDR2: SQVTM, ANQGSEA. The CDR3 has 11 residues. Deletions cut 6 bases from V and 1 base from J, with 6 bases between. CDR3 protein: CSVGDNYGYTF. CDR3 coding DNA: TGCAGCGTGGGAGATAACTATGGCTACACCTTC.

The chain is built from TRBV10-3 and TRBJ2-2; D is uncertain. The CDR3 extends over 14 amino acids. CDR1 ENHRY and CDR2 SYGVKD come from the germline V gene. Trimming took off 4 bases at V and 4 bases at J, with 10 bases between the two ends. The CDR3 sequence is CAISGDDGTGELFF. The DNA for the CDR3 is TGTGCCATCAGTGGAGACGACGGCACCGGGGAGCTGTTTTTT.

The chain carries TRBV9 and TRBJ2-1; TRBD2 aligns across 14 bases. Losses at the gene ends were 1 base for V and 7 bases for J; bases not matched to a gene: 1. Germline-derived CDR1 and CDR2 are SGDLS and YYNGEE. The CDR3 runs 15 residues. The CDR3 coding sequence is TGTGCCAGCAGCGTACGACTAGCGGGGGGGAATGAGCAGTTCTTC. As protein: CASSVRLAGGNEQFF.

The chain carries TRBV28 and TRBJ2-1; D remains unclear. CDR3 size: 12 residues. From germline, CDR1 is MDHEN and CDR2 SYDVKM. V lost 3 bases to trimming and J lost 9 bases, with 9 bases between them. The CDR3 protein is CASSLSRSEQFF. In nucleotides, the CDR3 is TGTGCCAGCAGTTTGTCGAGGAGTGAGCAGTTCTTC.

The CDR3 nucleotides are TGTGCCAGCAGCTTTGAGGGTCTGGGTGCAACTAATGAAAAACTGTTTTTT. Translation gives CASSFEGLGATNEKLFF. The chain links TRBV7-9 to TRBJ1-4, with D unclear. This CDR3 is 17 amino acids long. CDR1 SEHNR and CDR2 FQNEAQ come from the germline V gene (reference sequence). V was trimmed by 3 bases and J by 0 bases, leaving 14 bases between them.

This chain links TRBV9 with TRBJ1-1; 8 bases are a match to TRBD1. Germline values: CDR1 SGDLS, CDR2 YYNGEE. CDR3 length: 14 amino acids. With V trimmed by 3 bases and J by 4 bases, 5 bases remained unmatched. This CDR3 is CASSAGDRGTEAFF. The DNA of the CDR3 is TGTGCCAGCAGCGCGGGAGACAGGGGCACTGAAGCTTTCTTT. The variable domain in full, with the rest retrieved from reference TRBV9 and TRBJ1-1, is DSGVTQTPKHLITATGQRVTLRCSPRSGDLSVYWYQQSLDQGLQFLIQYYNGEERAKGNILERFSAQQFPDLHSELNLSSLELGDSALYFCASSAGDRGTEAFFGQGTRLTVV.

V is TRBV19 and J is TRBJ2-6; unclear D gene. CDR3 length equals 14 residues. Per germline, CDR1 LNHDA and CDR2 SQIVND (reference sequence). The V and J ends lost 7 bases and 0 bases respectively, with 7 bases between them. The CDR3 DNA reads TGTGCCAGTATACTGACCTCTGGGGCCAACGTCCTGACTTTC. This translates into CASILTSGANVLTF.

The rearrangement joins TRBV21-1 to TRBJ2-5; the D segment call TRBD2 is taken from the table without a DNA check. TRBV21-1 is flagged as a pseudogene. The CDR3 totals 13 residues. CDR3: CASSQGTKETQYF. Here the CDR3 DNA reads TGTGCCAGCAGCCAGGGGACTAAAGAGACCCAGTACTTC.

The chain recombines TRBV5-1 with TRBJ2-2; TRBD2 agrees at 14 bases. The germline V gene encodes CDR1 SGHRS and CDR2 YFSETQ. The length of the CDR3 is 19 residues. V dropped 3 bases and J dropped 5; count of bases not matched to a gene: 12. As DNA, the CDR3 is TGCGCCAGCAGCTCACCGGGACTAGCGGGAGAGATTAAAACCGGGGAGCTGTTTTTT. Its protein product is CASSSPGLAGEIKTGELFF.

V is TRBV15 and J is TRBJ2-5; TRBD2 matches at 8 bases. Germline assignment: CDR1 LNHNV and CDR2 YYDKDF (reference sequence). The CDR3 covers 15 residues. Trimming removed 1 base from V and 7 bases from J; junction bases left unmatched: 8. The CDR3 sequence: CATSRGGGRLGTQYF. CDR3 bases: TGTGCCACCAGCAGAGGGGGCGGGAGGTTGGGGACCCAGTACTTC.